This T cell receptor (beta chain) was sequenced during a study of blood T cells in healthy people across ages. Then a second PCR, running roughly 7 to 11 cycles, was carried out with a sample-barcoded 5' primer and a J-beta primer mix. Each CDR3 protein gets one entry after TCRdb re-called the 5' RACE reads with MiXCR. The sample has hundreds of thousands of distinct CDR3 sequences, 27% seen once. Between the trimmed V and J ends, which lost 2 bases and 0 bases, there was a span of 11 bases. The CDR3 is 17 residues long. This TCR was sampled from a woman in her sixties or seventies in good health. Sequencing was carried out using blood. The rearrangement joins TRBV12-3 or TRBV12-4 to TRBJ2-6; D gene ambiguous. The CDR3 region is CASSLRAFASGANVLTF. CDR3 in DNA: TGTGCCAGCAGTTTACGGGCGTTTGCCTCTGGGGCCAACGTCCTGACTTTC.